Described below is a single T cell receptor (beta chain) sequence and its context. What it recognizes is unknown. The data are from a study of cytomegalovirus exposure and HLA in healthy donors. In the study overall: The platform used for the 120 validation repertoires matched that of the approximately 710 first-cohort repertoires, a later analysis reported.

Whole-study findings and limits: According to the study, approximately 150 TCR beta chains were cytomegalovirus-associated.

V trimming: 3 bases; J trimming: 4 bases; junction bases outside the gene matches: 6. The CDR3 has 15 amino acids. CDR1 is MRHNA, CDR2 SNTAGT, per germline. Sequencing used immunoSEQ multiplex PCR; TCRdb keeps in-frame clones, though not all of them. The sample comprises approximately 150,000 clones, roughly 90% of which are singletons, and 4.5% to 5.5% rests with the top ten. What was sequenced was PBMCs. The chain employs TRBV6-4 and TRBJ2-1; 7 positions agree with TRBD2. This TCR came from a man younger than 35 in good health and CMV-seropositive. The CDR3 nucleotides are TGTGCCAGCAGTGATTGGGGGGAGGGTTACAATGAGCAGTTCTTC. This codes for CASSDWGEGYNEQFF.